This T cell receptor beta chain was sequenced in a study of blood T cell repertoires in COVID-19. Turning to the study itself: Sources were T cells, B-cell-depleted T cells, or PBMCs; the material itself was cDNA or gDNA.

The CDR3 extends over 14 amino acids. Germline V gene data show CDR1 as KGHSH and CDR2 as LQKENI. V was trimmed by 3 bases and J by 3 bases, leaving 9 bases between them. Sequenced by immunoSEQ multiplex PCR; TCRdb stores in-frame clones only, minus some. The sample holds around 180,000 clones; around 89% are singletons and the top ten take 20% to 30%. The sequenced sample consisted of peripheral blood. The chain links TRBV18 to TRBJ1-3, with D unresolved. The TCR comes from a man aged 55 to 70 with acute or convalescent COVID-19. The chain's CDR3 is CASSPTPDGNTIYF. CDR3 coding DNA: TGTGCCAGCTCACCCACACCAGATGGAAACACCATATATTTT.